The clone carrying this T cell receptor (beta chain) occurred many times. This sample stems from a study of regulatory T cells in long-lasting Graves disease. Trimming took 0 bases from V and 1 from J; bases not matched to a gene: 3. This CDR3 is 16 amino acids long. Germline V CDR1 and CDR2: DFQATT, SNEGSKA (reference sequence). iRepertoire HTBI primers and Arm-PCR of CDR3 regions built TCR beta libraries. TCRdb ran MiXCR on the multiplex PCR reads and lists one entry per CDR3 protein. The sample carries some 370,000 distinct CDR3 sequences, roughly 24% recorded once. Time point: persistent/refractory GD, antithyroid drugs over 5 years with positive TRAb. Making the TCR library involved RNA that had been extracted from PBMCs. The guidelines of the American Thyroid Association were the basis for diagnosing Graves' disease.

The chain links TRBV20-1 to TRBJ2-5; 12 bases align to TRBD2. Sequenced material: peripheral blood mononuclear cells (PBMCs), taken when the disease was refractory, from a patient treated with antithyroid drugs. This receptor was taken from a woman aged 40 to 50 with Graves disease. CDR3 residues: CSARDASGRAQETQYF. As DNA, the CDR3 is TGCAGTGCTAGAGATGCTAGCGGGAGGGCCCAAGAGACCCAGTACTTC.